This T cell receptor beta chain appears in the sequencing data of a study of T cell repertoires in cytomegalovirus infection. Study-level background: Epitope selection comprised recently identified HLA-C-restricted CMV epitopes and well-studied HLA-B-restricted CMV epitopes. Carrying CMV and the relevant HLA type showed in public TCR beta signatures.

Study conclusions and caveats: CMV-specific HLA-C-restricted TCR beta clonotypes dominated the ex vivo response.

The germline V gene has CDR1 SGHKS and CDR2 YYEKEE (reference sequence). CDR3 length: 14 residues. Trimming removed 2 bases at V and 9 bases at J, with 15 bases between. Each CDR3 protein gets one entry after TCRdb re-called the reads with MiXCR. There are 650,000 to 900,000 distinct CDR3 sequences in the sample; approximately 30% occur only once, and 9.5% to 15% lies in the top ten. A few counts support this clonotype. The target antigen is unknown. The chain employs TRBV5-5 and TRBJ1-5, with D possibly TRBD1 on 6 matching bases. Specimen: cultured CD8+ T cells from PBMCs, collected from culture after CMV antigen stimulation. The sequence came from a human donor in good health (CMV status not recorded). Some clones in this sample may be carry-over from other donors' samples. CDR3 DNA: TGTGCCAGCAGCTTATCCGTCGGGGGGCGGCCCCAGCATTTT. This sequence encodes CASSLSVGGRPQHF.